The sequence of this TCR beta chain was determined in a study of blood T cell repertoires in COVID-19. Study summary: Collection of acute and convalescent COVID-19 samples took place in the United States, Italy and Spain. The cDNA or gDNA used as material had been derived from T cells, B-cell-depleted T cells, or PBMCs.

The authors' processing: Reference gene primers were amplified, and this amplification served to estimate nucleated cell counts. The repertoire was sequenced with immunoSEQ multiplex PCR; TCRdb's copy has only in-frame clones and lacks some. V and J calls and clone size follow that table, whereas D and trimming were derived from the DNA. The table shows about 68,000 clones, with 80% to 90% occurring only once. The clonotype originates from an older woman with acute or convalescent COVID-19. The sample was peripheral blood.

The CDR3 loop is CASTPNNMNTEAFF. CDR3 nucleotide sequence: TGTGCCAGCACCCCGAACAACATGAACACTGAAGCTTTCTTT. This chain connects TRBV6-2 or TRBV6-3 to TRBJ1-1; D not resolved. The CDR3 runs 14 residues. V lost 7 bases, J lost 0 bases, and 12 bases lay in between. Looked up from germline, CDR1 is MNHEY and CDR2 is SVGEGT.